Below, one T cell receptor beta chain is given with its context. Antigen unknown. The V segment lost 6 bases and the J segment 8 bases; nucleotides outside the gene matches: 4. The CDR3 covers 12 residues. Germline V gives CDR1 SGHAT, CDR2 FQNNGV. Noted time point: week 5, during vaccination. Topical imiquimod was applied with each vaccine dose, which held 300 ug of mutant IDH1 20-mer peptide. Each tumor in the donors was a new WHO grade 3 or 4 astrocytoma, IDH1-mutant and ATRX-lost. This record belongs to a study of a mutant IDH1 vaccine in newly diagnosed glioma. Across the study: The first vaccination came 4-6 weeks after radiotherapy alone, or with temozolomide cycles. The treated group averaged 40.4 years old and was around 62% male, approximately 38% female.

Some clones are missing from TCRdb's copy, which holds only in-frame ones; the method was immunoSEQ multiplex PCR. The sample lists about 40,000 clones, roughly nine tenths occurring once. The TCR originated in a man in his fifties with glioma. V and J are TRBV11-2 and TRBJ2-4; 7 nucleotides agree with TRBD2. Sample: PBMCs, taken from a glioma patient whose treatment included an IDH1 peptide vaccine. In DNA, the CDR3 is TGTGCCAGCAGGGGGGGGGTTGACATTCAGTACTTC. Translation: CASRGGVDIQYF.